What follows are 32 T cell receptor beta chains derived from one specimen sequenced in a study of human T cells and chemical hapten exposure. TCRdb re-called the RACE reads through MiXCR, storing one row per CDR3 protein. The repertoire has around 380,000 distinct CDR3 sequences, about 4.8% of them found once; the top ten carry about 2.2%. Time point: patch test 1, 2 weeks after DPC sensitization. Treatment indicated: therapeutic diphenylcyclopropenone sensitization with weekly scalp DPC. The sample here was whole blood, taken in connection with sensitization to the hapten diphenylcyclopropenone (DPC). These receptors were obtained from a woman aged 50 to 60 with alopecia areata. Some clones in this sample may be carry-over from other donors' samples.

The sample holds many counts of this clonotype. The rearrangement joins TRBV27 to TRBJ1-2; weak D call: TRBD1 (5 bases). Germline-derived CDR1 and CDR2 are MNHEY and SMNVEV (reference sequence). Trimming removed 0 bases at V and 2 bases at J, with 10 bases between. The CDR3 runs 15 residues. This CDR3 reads CASSLSAGSNYGYTF. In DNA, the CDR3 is TGTGCCAGCAGTTTATCGGCAGGGTCCAACTATGGCTACACCTTC.

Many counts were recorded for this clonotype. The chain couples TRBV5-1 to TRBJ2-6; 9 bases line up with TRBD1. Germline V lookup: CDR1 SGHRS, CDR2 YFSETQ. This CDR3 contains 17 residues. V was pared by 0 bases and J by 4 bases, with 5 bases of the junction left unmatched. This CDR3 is CASSLGDRVNGANVLTF. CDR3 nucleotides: TGCGCCAGCAGCTTGGGGGACAGGGTTAACGGGGCCAACGTCCTGACTTTC. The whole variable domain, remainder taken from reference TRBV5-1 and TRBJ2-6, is KAGVTQTPRYLIKTRGQQVTLSCSPISGHRSVSWYQQTPGQGLQFLFEYFSETQRNKGNFPGRFSGRQFSNSRSEMNVSTLELGDSALYLCASSLGDRVNGANVLTFGAGSRLTVL.

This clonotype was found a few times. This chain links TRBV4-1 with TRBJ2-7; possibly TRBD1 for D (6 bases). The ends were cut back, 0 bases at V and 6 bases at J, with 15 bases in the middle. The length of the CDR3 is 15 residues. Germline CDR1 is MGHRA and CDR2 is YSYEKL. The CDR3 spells CASSQELGVGGEQYF. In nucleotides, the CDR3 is TGCGCCAGCAGCCAAGAGTTGGGGGTAGGGGGCGAGCAGTACTTC.

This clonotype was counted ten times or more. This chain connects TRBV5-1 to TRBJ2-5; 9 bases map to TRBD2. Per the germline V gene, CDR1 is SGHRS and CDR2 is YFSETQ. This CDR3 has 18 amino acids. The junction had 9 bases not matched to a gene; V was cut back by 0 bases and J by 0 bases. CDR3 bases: TGCGCCAGCAGCTTGGGATTAGCGGGGGTACGCTACCAAGAGACCCAGTACTTC. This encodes CASSLGLAGVRYQETQYF.

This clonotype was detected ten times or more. This CDR3 is CASRANPGATKTQYF. Written as DNA, the CDR3 is TGTGCCAGCAGAGCGAACCCGGGGGCTACGAAGACCCAGTACTTC. This chain joins TRBV6-5 and TRBJ2-5; D may be TRBD1 or TRBD2 (6 bases each). The CDR3 runs to 15 residues. Looked up from germline, CDR1 is MNHEY and CDR2 is SVGAGI. Trimming stripped 6 bases from V and 6 bases from J, with 20 bases between.

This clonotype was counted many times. CDR3 sequence (DNA): TGTGCCAGCATAGGCAACGGGGGTACAGATACGCAGTATTTT. This encodes CASIGNGGTDTQYF. The gene calls are TRBV6-5 and TRBJ2-3, with D possibly TRBD2 on 6 matching bases. The CDR3 spans 14 residues. Germline loops: CDR1 MNHEY, CDR2 SVGAGI. The ends were cut back, 7 bases at V and 3 bases at J, with 14 bases in the middle.

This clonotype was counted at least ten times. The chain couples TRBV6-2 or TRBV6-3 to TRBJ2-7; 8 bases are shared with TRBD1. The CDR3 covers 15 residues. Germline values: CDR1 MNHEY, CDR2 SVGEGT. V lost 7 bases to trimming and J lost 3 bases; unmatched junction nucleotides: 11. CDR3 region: CASTTPRTGFYEQYF. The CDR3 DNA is TGTGCCAGCACTACTCCACGGACAGGGTTCTACGAGCAGTACTTC.

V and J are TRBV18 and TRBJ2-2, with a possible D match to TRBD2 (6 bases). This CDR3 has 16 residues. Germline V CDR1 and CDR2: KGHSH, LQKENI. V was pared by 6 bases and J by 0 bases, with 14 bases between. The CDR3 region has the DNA TGTGCCAGCTCCCCAGCGGAGGGCGCGAACACCGGGGAGCTGTTTTTT. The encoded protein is CASSPAEGANTGELFF. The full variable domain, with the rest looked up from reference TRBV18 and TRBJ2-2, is NAGVMQNPRHLVRRRGQEARLRCSPMKGHSHVYWYRQLPEEGLKFMVYLQKENIIDESGMPKERFSAEFPKEGPSILRIQQVVRGDSAAYFCASSPAEGANTGELFFGEGSRLTVL.

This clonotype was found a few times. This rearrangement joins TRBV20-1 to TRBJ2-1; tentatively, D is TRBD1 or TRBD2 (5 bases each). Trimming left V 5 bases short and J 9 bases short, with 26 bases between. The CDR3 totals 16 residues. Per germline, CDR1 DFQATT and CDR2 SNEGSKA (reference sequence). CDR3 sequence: CSARDGRTIYRGEQFF. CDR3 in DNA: TGCAGTGCTCGTGATGGCCGGACAATCTACCGGGGTGAGCAGTTCTTC.

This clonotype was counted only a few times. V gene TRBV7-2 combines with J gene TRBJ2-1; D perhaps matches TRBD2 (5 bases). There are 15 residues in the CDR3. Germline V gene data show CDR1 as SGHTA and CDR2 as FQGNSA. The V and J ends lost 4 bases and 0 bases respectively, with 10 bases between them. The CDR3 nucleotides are TGTGCCAGCAGCTCCCGCGCGGGCTCCTACAATGAGCAGTTCTTC. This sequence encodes CASSSRAGSYNEQFF. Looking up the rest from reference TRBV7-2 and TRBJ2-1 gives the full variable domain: GAGVSQSPSNKVTEKGKDVELRCDPISGHTALYWYRQSLGQGLEFLIYFQGNSAPDKSGLPSDRFSAERTGGSVSTLTIQRTQQEDSAVYLCASSSRAGSYNEQFFGPGTRLTVL.

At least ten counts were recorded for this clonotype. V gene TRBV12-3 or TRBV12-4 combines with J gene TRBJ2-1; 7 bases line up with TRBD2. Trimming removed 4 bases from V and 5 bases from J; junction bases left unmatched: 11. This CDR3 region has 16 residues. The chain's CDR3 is CASSSRFSGPNNEQFF. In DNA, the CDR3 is TGTGCCAGCAGTTCTCGCTTTAGCGGGCCCAACAATGAGCAGTTCTTC.

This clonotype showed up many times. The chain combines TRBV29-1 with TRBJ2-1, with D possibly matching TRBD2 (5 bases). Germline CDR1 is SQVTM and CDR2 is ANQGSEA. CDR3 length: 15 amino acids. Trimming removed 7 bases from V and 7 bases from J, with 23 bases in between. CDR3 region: CSGNPGTPTQNEQFF. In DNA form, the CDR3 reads TGCAGCGGGAATCCGGGAACCCCCACACAGAATGAGCAGTTCTTC.

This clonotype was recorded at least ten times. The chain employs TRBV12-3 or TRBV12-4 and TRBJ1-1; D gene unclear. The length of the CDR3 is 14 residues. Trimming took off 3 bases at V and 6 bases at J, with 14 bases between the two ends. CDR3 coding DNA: TGTGCCAGCAGTTTTGATCACAGTCGTCCTGAAGCTTTCTTT. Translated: CASSFDHSRPEAFF.

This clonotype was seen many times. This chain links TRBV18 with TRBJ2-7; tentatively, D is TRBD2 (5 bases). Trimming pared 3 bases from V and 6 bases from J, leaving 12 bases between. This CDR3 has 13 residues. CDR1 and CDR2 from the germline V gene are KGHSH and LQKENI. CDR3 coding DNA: TGTGCCAGCTCACCTATCGGGGTAACCGAGCAGTACTTC. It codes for CASSPIGVTEQYF.

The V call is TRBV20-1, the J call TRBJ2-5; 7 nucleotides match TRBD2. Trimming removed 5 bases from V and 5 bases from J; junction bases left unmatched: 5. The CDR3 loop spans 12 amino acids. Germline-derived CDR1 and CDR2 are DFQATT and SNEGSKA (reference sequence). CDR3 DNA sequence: TGCAGTGCTCCATGGCGGGAGGAGACCCAGTACTTC. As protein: CSAPWREETQYF.

CDR3 sequence (DNA): TGTGCCAGCAGCTTATTGGACAATTACTACGAGCAGTACTTC. Translating gives CASSLLDNYYEQYF. This rearrangement joins TRBV7-9 to TRBJ2-7; D possibly corresponds to TRBD1 (5 bases). Germline lookup yields CDR1 SEHNR and CDR2 FQNEAQ (reference sequence). The CDR3 is 14 residues long. Between the trimmed V and J ends, which lost 2 bases and 3 bases, there was a span of 11 bases.

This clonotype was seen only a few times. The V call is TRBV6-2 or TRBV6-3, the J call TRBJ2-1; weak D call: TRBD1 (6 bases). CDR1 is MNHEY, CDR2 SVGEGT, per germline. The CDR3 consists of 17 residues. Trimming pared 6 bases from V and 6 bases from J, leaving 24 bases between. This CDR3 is CASSLLIPVQGFNEQFF. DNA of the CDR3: TGTGCCAGCAGCTTACTTATCCCTGTACAGGGCTTCAATGAGCAGTTCTTC.

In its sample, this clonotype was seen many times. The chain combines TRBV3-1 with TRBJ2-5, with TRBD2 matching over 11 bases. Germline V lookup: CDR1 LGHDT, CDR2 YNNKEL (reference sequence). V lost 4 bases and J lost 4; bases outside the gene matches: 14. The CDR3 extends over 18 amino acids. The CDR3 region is CASSPHRIAGGIGETQYF. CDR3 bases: TGTGCCAGCAGCCCTCATAGAATAGCGGGGGGGATTGGAGAGACCCAGTACTTC.

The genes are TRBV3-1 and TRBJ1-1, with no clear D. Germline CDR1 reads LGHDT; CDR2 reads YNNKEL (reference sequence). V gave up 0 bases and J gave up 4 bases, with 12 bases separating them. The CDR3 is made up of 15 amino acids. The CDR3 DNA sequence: TGTGCCAGCAGCCAAGACTCCGGAGTTGGCACTGAAGCTTTCTTT. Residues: CASSQDSGVGTEAFF.

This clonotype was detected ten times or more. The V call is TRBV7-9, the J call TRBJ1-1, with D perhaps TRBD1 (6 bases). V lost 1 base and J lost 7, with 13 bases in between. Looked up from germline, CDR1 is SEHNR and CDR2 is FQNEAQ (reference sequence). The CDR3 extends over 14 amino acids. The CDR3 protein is CASSLDPGTSEAFF. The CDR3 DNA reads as TGTGCCAGCAGCTTAGATCCCGGGACAAGTGAAGCTTTCTTT.

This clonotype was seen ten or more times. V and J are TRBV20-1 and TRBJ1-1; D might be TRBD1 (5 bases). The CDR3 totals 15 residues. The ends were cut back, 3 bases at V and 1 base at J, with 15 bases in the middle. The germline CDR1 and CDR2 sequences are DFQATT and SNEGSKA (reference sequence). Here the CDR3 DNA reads TGCAGTGCTAGTTCGGGGGGTTCCCGGAACACTGAAGCTTTCTTT. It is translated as CSASSGGSRNTEAFF.

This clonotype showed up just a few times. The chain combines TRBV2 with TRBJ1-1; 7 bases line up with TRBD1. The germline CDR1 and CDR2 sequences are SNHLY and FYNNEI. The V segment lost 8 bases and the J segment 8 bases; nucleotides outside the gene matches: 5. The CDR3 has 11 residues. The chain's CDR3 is CASQGVAEAFF. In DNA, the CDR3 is TGTGCCAGCCAGGGGGTAGCAGAAGCTTTCTTT.

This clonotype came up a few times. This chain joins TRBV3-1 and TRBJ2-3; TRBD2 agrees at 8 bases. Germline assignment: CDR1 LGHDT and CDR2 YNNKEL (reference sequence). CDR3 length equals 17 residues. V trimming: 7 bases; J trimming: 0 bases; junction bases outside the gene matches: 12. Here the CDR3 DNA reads TGTGCCAGCACCTTTAAAAGCGGGGGCCTCAGCACAGATACGCAGTATTTT. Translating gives CASTFKSGGLSTDTQYF.

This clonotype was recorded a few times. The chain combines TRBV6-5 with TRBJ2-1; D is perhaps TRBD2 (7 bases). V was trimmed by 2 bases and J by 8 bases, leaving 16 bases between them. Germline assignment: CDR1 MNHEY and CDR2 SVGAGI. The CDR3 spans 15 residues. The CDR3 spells CASSYGGGLLDEQFF. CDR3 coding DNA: TGTGCCAGCAGTTACGGCGGGGGCCTCTTGGATGAGCAGTTCTTC.

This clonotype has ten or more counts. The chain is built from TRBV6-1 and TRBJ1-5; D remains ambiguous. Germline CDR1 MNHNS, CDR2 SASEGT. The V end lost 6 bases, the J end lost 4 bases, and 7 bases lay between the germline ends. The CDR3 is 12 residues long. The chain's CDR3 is CASRSLNQPQHF. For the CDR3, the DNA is TGTGCCAGCAGGTCCTTAAATCAGCCCCAGCATTTT.

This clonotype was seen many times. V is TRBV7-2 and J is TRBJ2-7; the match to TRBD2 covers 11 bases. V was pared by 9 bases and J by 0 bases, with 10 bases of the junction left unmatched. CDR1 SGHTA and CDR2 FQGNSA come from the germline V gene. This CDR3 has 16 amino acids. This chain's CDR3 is CASRITSGSSSYEQYF. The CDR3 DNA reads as TGTGCCAGTAGAATAACTAGCGGGAGTAGCTCCTACGAGCAGTACTTC.

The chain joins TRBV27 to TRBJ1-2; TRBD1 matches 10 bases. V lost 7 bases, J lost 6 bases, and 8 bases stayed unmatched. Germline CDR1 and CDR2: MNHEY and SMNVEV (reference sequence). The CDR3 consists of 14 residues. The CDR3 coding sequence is TGTGCCAGCACCGGGACAGGGGTAAGGGATGGCTACACCTTC. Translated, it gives CASTGTGVRDGYTF.

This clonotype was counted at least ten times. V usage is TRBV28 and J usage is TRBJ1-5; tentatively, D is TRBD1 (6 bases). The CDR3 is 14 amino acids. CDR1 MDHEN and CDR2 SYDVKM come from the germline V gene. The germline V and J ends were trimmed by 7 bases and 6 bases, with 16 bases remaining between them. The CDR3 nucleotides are TGTGCCAGCACCCTGGGCCGGGGGCGTCAGCCCCAGCATTTT. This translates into CASTLGRGRQPQHF.

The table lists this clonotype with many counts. CDR3 residues: CASSRETGAYEQYF. CDR3 DNA: TGTGCCAGCAGTCGAGAGACAGGGGCCTACGAGCAGTACTTC. J is TRBJ2-7 and V is TRBV2, with 8 bases lining up with TRBD1. Trimming took 5 bases from V and 2 from J; bases not matched to a gene: 5. Germline V gene sequence: CDR1 SNHLY, CDR2 FYNNEI. The CDR3 runs to 14 residues.

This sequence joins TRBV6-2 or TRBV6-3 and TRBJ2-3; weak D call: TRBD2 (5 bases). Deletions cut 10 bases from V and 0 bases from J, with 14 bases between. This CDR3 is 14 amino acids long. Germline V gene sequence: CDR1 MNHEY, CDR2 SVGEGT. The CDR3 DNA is TGTGCCACCGGGGAGCGCAGAAGCACAGATACGCAGTATTTT. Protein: CATGERRSTDTQYF.

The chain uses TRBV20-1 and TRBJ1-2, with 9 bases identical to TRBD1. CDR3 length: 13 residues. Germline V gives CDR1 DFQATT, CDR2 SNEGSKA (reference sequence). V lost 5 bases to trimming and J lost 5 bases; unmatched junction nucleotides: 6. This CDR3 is CSAATGTGYGYTF. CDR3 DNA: TGCAGTGCTGCCACCGGGACAGGGTATGGCTACACCTTC.

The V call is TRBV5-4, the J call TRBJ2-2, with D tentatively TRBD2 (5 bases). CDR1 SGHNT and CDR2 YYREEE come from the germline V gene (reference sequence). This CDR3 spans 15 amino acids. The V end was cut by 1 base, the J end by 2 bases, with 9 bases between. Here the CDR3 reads CASSLIGGNTGELFF. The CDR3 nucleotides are TGTGCCAGCAGCTTGATAGGAGGAAACACCGGGGAGCTGTTTTTT.